This passage covers 13 T cell receptor beta chains from one sample sequenced in a study of blood T cell repertoires in COVID-19. The assay was immunoSEQ multiplex PCR, and TCRdb's table has in-frame clones only and misses some. The table records around 71,000 clones, more than 75% of them present only once. Sequencing used peripheral blood. Receptors were obtained from a woman aged 60-75 years with acute or convalescent COVID-19.

The V call is TRBV9, the J call TRBJ2-1; no firm D call. The CDR3 contains 15 residues. The germline gives CDR1 SGDLS, CDR2 YYNGEE. Trimming pared 4 bases from V and 3 bases from J, leaving 14 bases between. The chain's CDR3 is CASSPQNSYYNEQFF. The CDR3 DNA reads as TGTGCCAGCAGCCCTCAGAATAGCTACTACAATGAGCAGTTCTTC.

The chain has TRBV7-2 and TRBJ2-7, with D unclear. Germline-derived CDR1 and CDR2 are SGHTA and FQGNSA. The CDR3 length is 11 residues. Trimming removed 3 bases at V and 6 bases at J, with 6 bases between. For the CDR3, the DNA is TGTGCCAGCAGCTTTAGAGGCGAGCAGTACTTC. Translating gives CASSFRGEQYF.

The chain's CDR3 is CASRGISGANVLTF. The CDR3, as DNA: TGTGCCAGCAGGGGCATTTCTGGGGCCAACGTCCTGACTTTC. The gene calls are TRBV28 and TRBJ2-6; no firm D call. Germline lookup yields CDR1 MDHEN and CDR2 SYDVKM. The CDR3 contains 14 residues. Trimming pared 6 bases from V and 1 base from J, leaving 7 bases between.

This clone was found once. At one end, the junction sequence differs from germline, possibly due to a read error. The rearrangement uses TRBV10-3 and TRBJ2-5; the D gene is possibly TRBD2 (5 bases). The CDR3 length is 11 residues. From germline, CDR1 is ENHRY and CDR2 SYGVKD. The CDR3 nucleotides are TGTGCCATCAGTGACCTCGGACTTCCCCACTTC. Amino acid sequence: CAISDLGLPHF.

The chain employs TRBV10-2 and TRBJ2-6; maybe TRBD2 (5 bases). The CDR3 consists of 15 residues. Trimming took off 2 bases at V and 3 bases at J, with 8 bases between the two ends. Germline V gene sequence: CDR1 WSHSY, CDR2 SAAADI. CDR3 nucleotides: TGCGCCAGCAGTGAGCCCGGGGTTGGGGCCAACGTCCTGACTTTC. Amino acids: CASSEPGVGANVLTF.

This sequence joins TRBV2 and TRBJ1-1, with D unclear. CDR3 size: 16 residues. V was trimmed by 2 bases and J by 0 bases, leaving 13 bases between them. Germline V gives CDR1 SNHLY, CDR2 FYNNEI. CDR3 amino acids: CASSEIPGPMNTEAFF. The CDR3 nucleotides are TGTGCCAGCAGTGAAATTCCAGGTCCTATGAACACTGAAGCTTTCTTT. The entire variable domain, with the rest obtained from reference TRBV2 and TRBJ1-1, is as follows: EPEVTQTPSHQVTQMGQEVILRCVPISNHLYFYWYRQILGQKVEFLVSFYNNEISEKSEIFDDQFSVERPDGSNFTLKIRSTKLEDSAMYFCASSEIPGPMNTEAFFGQGTRLTVV.

The J gene is TRBJ2-7, the V gene TRBV3-1 (or the pseudogene TRBV3-2); the match to TRBD2 covers 9 bases. This CDR3 has 15 residues. Germline CDR1 reads LGHDT; CDR2 reads YNNKEL (reference sequence). With V trimmed by 0 bases and J by 3 bases, 3 bases remained unmatched. CDR3 coding DNA: TGTGCCAGCAGCCAAGAGACAGCGGGAGGCTACGAGCAGTACTTC. This translates into CASSQETAGGYEQYF.

This chain uses TRBV5-1 with TRBJ1-4; TRBD1 agrees at 8 bases. Germline CDR1 and CDR2: SGHRS and YFSETQ. The CDR3 loop spans 13 amino acids. Unmatched junction bases numbered 1, after V lost 1 base and J lost 8 bases. The CDR3 protein is CASSLNRGEKLFF. The CDR3 DNA follows: TGCGCCAGCAGCTTGAACAGGGGGGAAAAACTGTTTTTT.

The chain is built from TRBV11-3 and TRBJ2-5; TRBD2 agrees at 8 bases. The CDR3 is 14 amino acids. Per the germline V gene, CDR1 is SGHNT and CDR2 is YENEEA. The V segment lost 1 base and the J segment 6 bases; nucleotides outside the gene matches: 4. For the CDR3, the DNA is TGTGCCAGCAGCTTAGCGGGAGGGCCGAAGACCCAGTACTTC. As protein: CASSLAGGPKTQYF.

V gene TRBV10-3 combines with J gene TRBJ2-7; 8 nucleotides match TRBD2. With 6 bases clipped from V and 6 bases from J, the junction kept 4 bases outside the gene matches. Germline CDR1 reads ENHRY; CDR2 reads SYGVKD. The CDR3 is 12 residues long. In DNA, the CDR3 is TGTGCCATCAGGGGACTAGATGGCGAGCAGTACTTC. It yields the protein CAIRGLDGEQYF.

V and J are TRBV29-1 and TRBJ1-1; possible D gene TRBD1, 5 bases. Trimming took off 5 bases at V and 1 base at J, with 8 bases between the two ends. Germline-derived CDR1 and CDR2 are SQVTM and ANQGSEA. This CDR3 has 12 residues. The DNA of the CDR3 is TGCAGCGTTCGACAGCAGAACACTGAAGCTTTCTTT. As protein: CSVRQQNTEAFF.

The chain uses TRBV6-2 or TRBV6-3 and TRBJ2-7; 10 bases line up with TRBD2. The germline CDR1 and CDR2 sequences are MNHEY and SVGEGT. The CDR3 runs to 18 residues. The J segment lost 5 bases and the V segment lost 0 bases, leaving 13 bases of the junction unmatched. CDR3 residues: CASSYSNMKVAGGDEQYF. CDR3 nucleotide sequence: TGTGCCAGCAGTTACTCGAACATGAAGGTAGCGGGAGGAGACGAGCAGTACTTC.

The rearrangement joins TRBV7-9 to TRBJ1-4; 9 positions match TRBD1. Germline V lookup: CDR1 SEHNR, CDR2 FQNEAQ (reference sequence). The CDR3 is 16 amino acids. The V segment lost 5 bases and the J segment 5 bases; nucleotides outside the gene matches: 9. As DNA, the CDR3 is TGTGCCAGCAGCGCCCCGGTGGGACAGGGAAATGAAAAACTGTTTTTT. Translated, it gives CASSAPVGQGNEKLFF.